This is a list of T cell receptor beta chains from one sample in a study of blood T cells in healthy people across ages. Using its own MiXCR run on the 5' RACE reads, TCRdb lists one record per CDR3 protein. The sample consists of some 1.4 million distinct CDR3 sequences, 42% of them appearing once. Sequenced sample: blood. Receptors were obtained from a woman between 18 and 29 years old in good health. The CDR3 runs from the conserved cysteine through the conserved F or W. D genes are given only for firm matches. Rows may omit the clone size; those that give it use once, few, many or a size class.

V gene: TRBV9; D gene: -; clone size: -; CDR3 length: 12; J gene: TRBJ2-2; CDR3 protein: CASSDWTGELFF; CDR3 DNA: TGTGCCAGCAGCGACTGGACCGGGGAGCTGTTTTTT
V gene: TRBV5-1; D gene: TRBD2; clone size: many; CDR3 length: 14; J gene: TRBJ2-3; CDR3 protein: CASKTSGSTDTQYF; CDR3 DNA: TGTGCCAGTAAAACTAGCGGGAGCACAGATACGCAGTATTTT
V gene: TRBV5-6; D gene: TRBD2; clone size: -; CDR3 length: 17; J gene: TRBJ2-1; CDR3 protein: CASTPGRGDQSYNEQFF; CDR3 DNA: TGTGCCAGCACCCCTGGGCGGGGGGACCAATCCTACAATGAGCAGTTCTTC
V gene: TRBV14; D gene: -; clone size: -; CDR3 length: 14; J gene: TRBJ1-3; CDR3 protein: CASSQGIRDNTIYF; CDR3 DNA: TGTGCCAGCAGCCAGGGTATAAGGGATAACACCATATATTTT
V gene: TRBV3-1; D gene: TRBD1; clone size: -; CDR3 length: 16; J gene: TRBJ1-1; CDR3 protein: CASSQNRDRARTEAFF; CDR3 DNA: TGTGCCAGCAGCCAAAATCGGGACAGGGCGAGGACTGAAGCTTTCTTT
V gene: TRBV20-1; D gene: -; clone size: -; CDR3 length: 11; J gene: TRBJ1-2; CDR3 protein: CSAYHEVIYTF; CDR3 DNA: TGCAGTGCTTACCACGAGGTAATCTACACCTTC
V gene: TRBV20-1; D gene: -; clone size: -; CDR3 length: 13; J gene: TRBJ2-3; CDR3 protein: CSAPGIPVDTQYF; CDR3 DNA: TGCAGTGCGCCGGGGATACCGGTGGATACGCAGTATTTT
V gene: TRBV20-1; D gene: TRBD1; clone size: few; CDR3 length: 17; J gene: TRBJ2-1; CDR3 protein: CSATGTGFLGRESEQFF; CDR3 DNA: TGCAGTGCTACCGGGACAGGGTTTCTAGGACGGGAGTCCGAGCAGTTCTTC
V gene: TRBV6-5; D gene: -; clone size: -; CDR3 length: 15; J gene: TRBJ2-7; CDR3 protein: CASSYSGFPSYEQYF; CDR3 DNA: TGTGCCAGCAGTTACTCGGGGTTCCCCTCCTACGAGCAGTACTTC
V gene: TRBV30; D gene: TRBD1; clone size: -; CDR3 length: 15; J gene: TRBJ1-1; CDR3 protein: CAWSPLTGVGTEAFF; CDR3 DNA: TGTGCCTGGAGCCCCTTGACAGGGGTCGGGACTGAAGCTTTCTTT
V gene: TRBV12-3/TRBV12-4; D gene: -; clone size: -; CDR3 length: 12; J gene: TRBJ2-7; CDR3 protein: CASASASYEQYF; CDR3 DNA: TGTGCCAGTGCTAGCGCCTCCTACGAGCAGTACTTC
V gene: TRBV20-1; D gene: -; clone size: -; CDR3 length: 13; J gene: TRBJ2-7; CDR3 protein: CSASGPRVYEQYF; CDR3 DNA: TGCAGTGCTAGTGGACCCAGAGTCTACGAGCAGTACTTC
V gene: TRBV28; D gene: TRBD1; clone size: -; CDR3 length: 15; J gene: TRBJ1-4; CDR3 protein: CASSLPGTGREKLFF; CDR3 DNA: TGTGCCAGCAGTTTACCCGGGACAGGAAGGGAAAAACTGTTTTTT
V gene: TRBV29-1; D gene: -; clone size: -; CDR3 length: 15; J gene: TRBJ2-7; CDR3 protein: CSVDPEGPSYNEQYF; CDR3 DNA: TGCAGCGTTGATCCGGAAGGACCGTCCTACAATGAGCAGTACTTC
V gene: TRBV10-2; D gene: TRBD2; clone size: -; CDR3 length: 13; J gene: TRBJ2-3; CDR3 protein: CASSETSGGPLYF; CDR3 DNA: TGCGCCAGCAGTGAAACTAGCGGGGGCCCCCTGTATTTT
V gene: TRBV20-1; D gene: TRBD2; clone size: -; CDR3 length: 12; J gene: TRBJ2-1; CDR3 protein: CSTSGSNNEQFF; CDR3 DNA: TGCAGTACTAGCGGGTCAAACAATGAGCAGTTCTTC
V gene: TRBV5-1; D gene: TRBD2; clone size: -; CDR3 length: 18; J gene: TRBJ2-3; CDR3 protein: CASSLDVTSVFSTGTQYF; CDR3 DNA: TGCGCCAGCAGCTTGGATGTGACTAGCGTATTTAGCACAGGTACGCAGTATTTT
V gene: TRBV12-3/TRBV12-4; D gene: -; clone size: few; CDR3 length: 16; J gene: TRBJ1-2; CDR3 protein: CASSPGPDQANYGYTF; CDR3 DNA: TGTGCCAGCAGTCCCGGACCCGACCAAGCTAACTATGGCTACACCTTC
V gene: TRBV6-5; D gene: -; clone size: -; CDR3 length: 15; J gene: TRBJ1-5; CDR3 protein: CASSYQGGANQPQHF; CDR3 DNA: TGTGCCAGCAGTTACCAAGGGGGGGCCAATCAGCCCCAGCATTTT
V gene: TRBV5-1; D gene: TRBD2; clone size: -; CDR3 length: 18; J gene: TRBJ2-1; CDR3 protein: CASSPHSGARSSYNEQFF; CDR3 DNA: TGCGCCAGCAGCCCCCATAGCGGGGCCCGATCATCCTACAATGAGCAGTTCTTC
V gene: TRBV25-1; D gene: TRBD2; clone size: few; CDR3 length: 15; J gene: TRBJ2-5; CDR3 protein: CASSPGQREWETQYF; CDR3 DNA: TGTGCCAGCAGTCCCGGACAGCGGGAGTGGGAGACCCAGTACTTC
V gene: TRBV20-1; D gene: -; clone size: few; CDR3 length: 11; J gene: TRBJ2-1; CDR3 protein: CSARGNNEQFF; CDR3 DNA: TGCAGTGCTAGAGGCAACAATGAGCAGTTCTTC
V gene: TRBV5-1; D gene: TRBD1; clone size: few; CDR3 length: 18; J gene: TRBJ2-3; CDR3 protein: CASSPGRTGQIAADTQYF; CDR3 DNA: TGCGCCAGCAGCCCCGGCAGGACAGGGCAAATTGCAGCAGATACGCAGTATTTT
V gene: TRBV10-3; D gene: -; clone size: many; CDR3 length: 13; J gene: TRBJ2-1; CDR3 protein: CAIGSGLTDEQFF; CDR3 DNA: TGTGCCATCGGGTCGGGACTCACGGATGAGCAGTTCTTC
V gene: TRBV2; D gene: -; clone size: -; CDR3 length: 11; J gene: TRBJ2-1; CDR3 protein: CASSELSGQFF; CDR3 DNA: TGTGCCAGCAGTGAGCTCTCTGGTCAGTTCTTC
V gene: TRBV29-1; D gene: -; clone size: -; CDR3 length: 10; J gene: TRBJ1-2; CDR3 protein: CSVEGDGYTF; CDR3 DNA: TGCAGCGTTGAGGGGGATGGCTACACCTTC
V gene: TRBV7-8; D gene: -; clone size: -; CDR3 length: 14; J gene: TRBJ2-7; CDR3 protein: CASSYRWRKYEQYF; CDR3 DNA: TGTGCCAGCAGCTATCGGTGGCGGAAGTACGAGCAGTACTTC
V gene: TRBV5-8; D gene: -; clone size: -; CDR3 length: 12; J gene: TRBJ2-5; CDR3 protein: CASSSNPETQYF; CDR3 DNA: TGTGCCAGCAGCTCCAATCCAGAGACCCAGTACTTC
V gene: TRBV20-1; D gene: TRBD2; clone size: -; CDR3 length: 15; J gene: TRBJ2-3; CDR3 protein: CSASPSLAGVDTQYF; CDR3 DNA: TGCAGTGCTAGCCCCTCCCTAGCGGGAGTAGATACGCAGTATTTT
V gene: TRBV4-2; D gene: -; clone size: -; CDR3 length: 17; J gene: TRBJ2-7; CDR3 protein: CASSQDMTTGGIYEQYF; CDR3 DNA: TGTGCCAGCAGCCAAGATATGACAACGGGGGGCATCTACGAGCAGTACTTC
V gene: TRBV5-1; D gene: -; clone size: -; CDR3 length: 15; J gene: TRBJ2-7; CDR3 protein: CASNRFQGGSYEQYF; CDR3 DNA: TGCGCCAGCAACCGATTCCAAGGCGGCTCCTACGAGCAGTACTTC
V gene: TRBV6-5; D gene: TRBD2; clone size: -; CDR3 length: 16; J gene: TRBJ2-1; CDR3 protein: CASSYDLRGGRNEQFF; CDR3 DNA: TGTGCCAGCAGTTATGATTTGCGGGGGGGTAGGAATGAGCAGTTCTTC
V gene: TRBV20-1; D gene: -; clone size: -; CDR3 length: 15; J gene: TRBJ1-6; CDR3 protein: CSALAPGTSNSPLHF; CDR3 DNA: TGCAGTGCTCTTGCCCCCGGGACTTCCAATTCACCCCTCCACTTT
V gene: TRBV4-1; D gene: TRBD2; clone size: -; CDR3 length: 16; J gene: TRBJ2-5; CDR3 protein: CASSQDASGRSETQYF; CDR3 DNA: TGCGCCAGCAGCCAAGATGCTAGCGGGAGATCAGAGACCCAGTACTTC
V gene: TRBV10-3; D gene: -; clone size: few; CDR3 length: 15; J gene: TRBJ1-2; CDR3 protein: CAISESTGTTYGYTF; CDR3 DNA: TGTGCCATCAGTGAGTCCACCGGGACGACCTATGGCTACACCTTC
V gene: TRBV10-3; D gene: -; clone size: few; CDR3 length: 14; J gene: TRBJ2-5; CDR3 protein: CAIRSAGAAETQYF; CDR3 DNA: TGTGCCATCCGGTCGGCGGGGGCCGCAGAGACCCAGTACTTC
V gene: TRBV18; D gene: TRBD2; clone size: few; CDR3 length: 15; J gene: TRBJ2-1; CDR3 protein: CASSPLAGIYNEQFF; CDR3 DNA: TGTGCCAGCTCTCCACTAGCGGGGATCTACAATGAGCAGTTCTTC
V gene: TRBV6-5; D gene: TRBD2; clone size: -; CDR3 length: 17; J gene: TRBJ2-7; CDR3 protein: CASSYGRTSGNSYEQYF; CDR3 DNA: TGTGCCAGCAGTTACGGGCGGACTAGCGGGAACTCCTACGAGCAGTACTTC
V gene: TRBV7-9; D gene: -; clone size: -; CDR3 length: 15; J gene: TRBJ1-4; CDR3 protein: CASSPSGRGPEKLFF; CDR3 DNA: TGTGCCAGCAGCCCCTCGGGCAGGGGACCTGAAAAACTGTTTTTT
V gene: TRBV7-8; D gene: -; clone size: few; CDR3 length: 15; J gene: TRBJ1-6; CDR3 protein: CASSLAGLYNSPLHF; CDR3 DNA: TGTGCCAGCAGCTTAGCAGGACTGTATAATTCACCCCTCCACTTT
V gene: TRBV20-1; D gene: TRBD1; clone size: few; CDR3 length: 14; J gene: TRBJ1-2; CDR3 protein: CSASGTDSNYGYTF; CDR3 DNA: TGCAGTGCTTCCGGGACAGACAGTAACTATGGCTACACCTTC
V gene: TRBV25-1; D gene: -; clone size: -; CDR3 length: 14; J gene: TRBJ1-4; CDR3 protein: CASSKGGEAGELFF; CDR3 DNA: TGTGCCAGCAGTAAAGGGGGAGAGGCCGGGGAACTGTTTTTT
V gene: TRBV6-5; D gene: TRBD2; clone size: -; CDR3 length: 15; J gene: TRBJ2-3; CDR3 protein: CASRELAGGTDTQYF; CDR3 DNA: TGTGCCAGCAGGGAACTAGCGGGGGGCACAGATACGCAGTATTTT